Included here is one T cell receptor (beta chain) sequence, with context. The CDR3 runs to 14 residues. The germline V gene encodes CDR1 SGHRS and CDR2 YFSETQ. The V gene end was trimmed by 4 bases and the J gene end by 4 bases; junction bases not matched to a gene: 5. This entry belongs to a study of blood T cell repertoires in COVID-19. Sequenced by immunoSEQ multiplex PCR; TCRdb stores in-frame clones only, minus some. The data show more than 150,000 clones, about 80% seen once. This TCR was recovered from a man aged 60-69 years who had been exposed to COVID-19. The chain links TRBV5-1 to TRBJ1-1; the match to TRBD1 covers 9 bases. The specimen sequenced was PBMCs or T cells enriched from blood (not recorded which). This chain's CDR3 is CASSRGTGRTEAFF. CDR3 sequence (DNA): TGCGCCAGCAGCCGCGGGACAGGGCGCACTGAAGCTTTCTTT.